Shown below are 2 T cell receptor beta chains from a single sample sequenced in a study of immune evolution from preneoplasia to lung adenocarcinoma. The repertoire was sequenced with immunoSEQ multiplex PCR; TCRdb's copy has only in-frame clones and lacks some. Altogether about 40,000 clones are present, 74% being singletons, with the ten largest covering around 6.5%. Input material: FFPE invasive lung adenocarcinoma tissue. The source is a person aged 55-75 years with lung adenocarcinoma.

This clone was recorded once. This chain joins TRBV10-2 and TRBJ2-7; 12 positions match TRBD1. The V gene's germline CDR1 is WSHSY and CDR2 SAAADI. The ends lost 6 bases at V and 6 bases at J; junction bases unmatched: 6. The CDR3 is 14 residues long. Here the CDR3 DNA reads TGCGCCAGCAGGGCCGGGACAGGGGGCGGCGAGCAGTACTTC. Translation gives CASRAGTGGGEQYF.

The chain has TRBV14 and TRBJ2-5; 7 bases line up with TRBD1. CDR3 length: 15 residues. Germline V gives CDR1 SGHDN, CDR2 FVKESK. Unmatched junction bases numbered 10, after V lost 4 bases and J lost 5 bases. CDR3: CASSRKTGVSETQYF. CDR3 DNA sequence: TGTGCCAGCAGCCGGAAAACAGGGGTATCGGAGACCCAGTACTTC.